This T cell receptor beta chain emerged from a study of beta chain features in type 1 diabetes. Notes on the study in general: Within each of all four CD4+ subsets, Type 1 diabetes patients had TCRB CDR3s that were moderately but significantly shorter.

What was sequenced were expressed TCRB transcripts, since all of the isolated RNA had been reverse transcribed. Profiling relied on immunoSEQ multiplex PCR, and the TCRdb table lists in-frame clones only, not all of them. The repertoire includes more than 55,000 clones, around 53% of them detected once, and 2% to 3% sits in the top ten. With respect to this clone: Antigen unknown.

There are 15 residues in the CDR3. In germline, CDR1 is LNHNV, CDR2 YYDKDF (reference sequence). Trimming pared 1 base from V and 5 bases from J, leaving 12 bases between. Source material: Tregs from blood. This TCR came from a woman aged 40 to 49 with type 1 diabetes. The chain employs TRBV15 and TRBJ1-5; D is perhaps TRBD1 (5 bases). Written as DNA, the CDR3 is TGTGCCACCAGCAGAGGGGGCGAACAGCATCAGCCCCAGCATTTT. This encodes CATSRGGEQHQPQHF.